A selection of T cell receptor beta chains follows, all from one sample in a study of cytomegalovirus exposure and HLA in healthy donors. Sequenced by immunoSEQ multiplex PCR; TCRdb stores in-frame clones only, minus some. The sample records 90,000 to 130,000 clones, around 85% being singletons. Material: PBMCs. These TCRs come from a woman aged 18-29 years in good health and CMV-seronegative. Each CDR3 is given with its conserved first and last residue.

CDR3aa	v_gene	j_gene
CASSSDRAGYGYTF	TRBV27	TRBJ1-2
CASSVGSTGELFF	TRBV9	TRBJ2-2
CASSNSGGISGANVLTF	TRBV19	TRBJ2-6
CAISRLGQGDYGYTF	TRBV10-3	TRBJ1-2
CASSQEVANEQFF	TRBV7-3	TRBJ2-1
CASSPKGNNLNTGELFF	TRBV2	TRBJ2-2
CTSSQADRGLDRYQSVDYGYTF	TRBV1	TRBJ1-2
CAGSSPDTQYF	TRBV2	TRBJ2-3
CASSVAGGSETQYF	TRBV9	TRBJ2-5
CASSHGTGSGNTIYF	TRBV4-1	TRBJ1-3
CASSPLPLSYNEQFF	TRBV5-4	TRBJ2-1
CASSWDRTYEQYF	TRBV5-1	TRBJ2-7
CASSPGTGGRGELFF	TRBV6-5	TRBJ2-2
CASSLLPDPGQGFYGYTF	TRBV7-3	TRBJ1-2
CASSLLGPGYEQYF	TRBV28	TRBJ2-7
CAWSEGPGETQYF	TRBV30	TRBJ2-5
CASVENYGYTF	TRBV7-7	TRBJ1-2
CASSLAIEANYGYTF	TRBV7-9	TRBJ1-2
CASSPRTGTDEQFF	TRBV4-1	TRBJ2-1
CASRLEGQWGQGLYEQYF	TRBV12-2	TRBJ2-7
CASRQGPYGYTF	TRBV2	TRBJ1-2
CATSKEREGHDEQYF	TRBV15	TRBJ2-7
CASSQGRDRVYEQYF	TRBV4-1	TRBJ2-7
CASSQDSEGALQPQHF	TRBV4-1	TRBJ1-5
CASSQDSFEGAVYGYTF	TRBV4-1	TRBJ1-2
CASSDSEDRATEAFF	TRBV6-4	TRBJ1-1
CASRPGGQGSYEQYF	TRBV6-5	TRBJ2-7
CASSTQVDQPQHF	TRBV19	TRBJ1-5
CASTRGAPTTNEKLFF	TRBV25-1	TRBJ1-4
CASSSTLAGEGEQFF	TRBV27	TRBJ2-1
CASSLRDRVPKNIQYF	TRBV28	TRBJ2-4
CASSLSGRETQYF	TRBV28	TRBJ2-5
CASSLDPRGETQYF	TRBV5-1	TRBJ2-5
CASIPGGPGNEQFF	TRBV27	TRBJ2-1
CASSYGSSYEQYF	TRBV11-2	TRBJ2-7
CASSTPRDFVSGYTF	TRBV19	TRBJ1-2
CASRLTATNTGELFF	TRBV2	TRBJ2-2
CASSFGSTTEAFF	TRBV7-9	TRBJ1-1
CAWRWTDTMNTDTQYF	TRBV30	TRBJ2-3
CASSVGLAGWDEQFF	TRBV9	TRBJ2-1
CASSHQTGQGKNSPLHF	TRBV4-1	TRBJ1-6
CASSLEGVTWGNYGYTF	TRBV7-8	TRBJ1-2
CASSPWNTEAFF	TRBV10-2	TRBJ1-1
CASSYSGDKMNTEAFF	TRBV6-5	TRBJ1-1
CAWSAVTGPNTGELFF	TRBV30	TRBJ2-2
CASSYNSVARNQPQHF	TRBV6-6	TRBJ1-5
CASSVDDGGLYNEQFF	TRBV9	TRBJ2-1
CASSYSMTGEQFF	TRBV6-5	TRBJ2-1
CASSEATGGSTTEKLFF	TRBV6-1	TRBJ1-4
CASSSGWTSPSGELFF	TRBV7-8	TRBJ2-2
CAWSVKGRGVSNQPQHF	TRBV30	TRBJ1-5
CASSLVGGQGGLGEQYF	TRBV7-8	TRBJ2-7
CSALAGENTGELFF	TRBV29-1	TRBJ2-2
CASSLKRGDHYEQYF	TRBV5-1	TRBJ2-7
CASSQQAGFSDTQYF	TRBV4-1	TRBJ2-3
CAWATFESTRRNTIYF	TRBV30	TRBJ1-3